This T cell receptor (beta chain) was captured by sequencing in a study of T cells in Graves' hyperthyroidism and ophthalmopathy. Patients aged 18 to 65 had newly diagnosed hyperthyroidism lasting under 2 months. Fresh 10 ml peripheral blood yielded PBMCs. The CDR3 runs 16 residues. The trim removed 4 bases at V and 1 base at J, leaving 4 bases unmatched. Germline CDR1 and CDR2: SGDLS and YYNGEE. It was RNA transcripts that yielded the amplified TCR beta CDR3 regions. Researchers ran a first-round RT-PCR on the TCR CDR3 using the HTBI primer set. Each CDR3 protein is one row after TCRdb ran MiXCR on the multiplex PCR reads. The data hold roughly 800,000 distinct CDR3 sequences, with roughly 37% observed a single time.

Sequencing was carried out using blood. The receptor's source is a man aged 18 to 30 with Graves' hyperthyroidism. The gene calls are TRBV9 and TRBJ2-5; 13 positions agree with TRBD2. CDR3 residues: CASSSGLAGAQETQYF. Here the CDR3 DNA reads TGTGCCAGCAGCTCCGGACTAGCGGGGGCCCAAGAGACCCAGTACTTC.